Listed below are T cell receptor beta chains from one sample, sequenced in a study of blood T cell repertoires in COVID-19. Measured with immunoSEQ multiplex PCR; TCRdb has only the in-frame clones, and not every one. The sample includes approximately 140,000 clones, about 88% of them seen just once. The sample taken for sequencing was peripheral blood. Every receptor here comes from a man in his forties or fifties with active or convalescent COVID-19. The CDR3 runs from the conserved cysteine through the conserved F or W. A D gene is named only where the DNA matches it firmly. Rows give clone size only sometimes, using once, few, many, or a class for an expanded clone.

clone_size: .
cdr3_length: 16
v_call: TRBV9
j_call: TRBJ2-3
d_call: TRBD2
cdr3_nt: TGTGCCAGCAGCGTGAGACAGCGGGAGGACGGGGATACGCAGTATTTT
cdr3_aa: CASSVRQREDGDTQYF

clone_size: .
cdr3_length: 19
v_call: TRBV5-4
j_call: TRBJ2-3
d_call: TRBD2
cdr3_nt: TGTGCCAGCAGCTTGGGGGCTGGCCACCGTGGGGCGGGAGCAGATACGCAGTATTTT
cdr3_aa: CASSLGAGHRGAGADTQYF

clone_size: .
cdr3_length: 14
v_call: TRBV3-1/TRBV3-2
j_call: TRBJ1-1
d_call: TRBD1
cdr3_nt: TGTGCCAGCAGCTTGGGACAGACTAACACTGAAGCTTTCTTT
cdr3_aa: CASSLGQTNTEAFF

clone_size: .
cdr3_length: 15
v_call: TRBV5-6
j_call: TRBJ1-3
d_call: .
cdr3_nt: TGTGCCAGCAGCTTAACGGGTGGAGTCCGAAACACCATATATTTT
cdr3_aa: CASSLTGGVRNTIYF

clone_size: few
cdr3_length: 15
v_call: TRBV18
j_call: TRBJ2-7
d_call: .
cdr3_nt: TGTGCCAGCTCACCGGGCCAGAGACCCCCCTACGAGCAGTACTTC
cdr3_aa: CASSPGQRPPYEQYF

clone_size: .
cdr3_length: 18
v_call: TRBV15
j_call: TRBJ2-1
d_call: TRBD2
cdr3_nt: TGTGCCACCAGCAGAGATGTCCTAGCGGGGGTTTCTGGTAATGAGCAGTTCTTC
cdr3_aa: CATSRDVLAGVSGNEQFF

clone_size: .
cdr3_length: 17
v_call: TRBV7-9
j_call: TRBJ1-2
d_call: .
cdr3_nt: TGTGCCAGCAGCTTACGTGGCAGGGGACACACTAACTATGGCTACACCTTC
cdr3_aa: CASSLRGRGHTNYGYTF

clone_size: .
cdr3_length: 12
v_call: TRBV6-6
j_call: TRBJ1-2
d_call: .
cdr3_nt: TGTGCCAGCACCGACAGTAACTATGGCTACACCTTC
cdr3_aa: CASTDSNYGYTF

clone_size: .
cdr3_length: 14
v_call: TRBV7-9
j_call: TRBJ2-7
d_call: .
cdr3_nt: TGTGCCAGCAGCTTGGAAGGGAGGACCTACGAGCAGTACTTC
cdr3_aa: CASSLEGRTYEQYF

clone_size: .
cdr3_length: 11
v_call: TRBV2
j_call: TRBJ2-1
d_call: .
cdr3_nt: TGTGCCAGCAGACTAGCAAATGAGCAGTTCTTC
cdr3_aa: CASRLANEQFF

clone_size: .
cdr3_length: 13
v_call: TRBV27
j_call: TRBJ1-2
d_call: .
cdr3_nt: TGTGCCAGCAGCCCGCCTGGGGGGGCTGGCTACACCTTC
cdr3_aa: CASSPPGGAGYTF

clone_size: .
cdr3_length: 16
v_call: TRBV7-2
j_call: TRBJ2-7
d_call: TRBD2
cdr3_nt: TGTGCCAGCAGCTTCGGACTAGCGGGAGGGCCCTACGAGCAGTACTTC
cdr3_aa: CASSFGLAGGPYEQYF

clone_size: .
cdr3_length: 15
v_call: TRBV19
j_call: TRBJ2-1
d_call: .
cdr3_nt: TGTGCCAGTACACAGAGCCGCTCTTCGCTCCATGAGCAGTTCTTC
cdr3_aa: CASTQSRSSLHEQFF

clone_size: .
cdr3_length: 15
v_call: TRBV7-6
j_call: TRBJ2-1
d_call: TRBD2
cdr3_nt: TGTGCCAGCAGCATGGGACTAGCGGGAGGCAATGAGCAGTTCTTC
cdr3_aa: CASSMGLAGGNEQFF

clone_size: .
cdr3_length: 14
v_call: TRBV7-7
j_call: TRBJ2-7
d_call: .
cdr3_nt: TGTACTAGCAGCACCGGGGGTAGAACCTACGAGCAGTACTTC
cdr3_aa: CTSSTGGRTYEQYF

clone_size: .
cdr3_length: 14
v_call: TRBV3-1/TRBV3-2
j_call: TRBJ2-1
d_call: TRBD2
cdr3_nt: TGTGCCAGCAGCCACTCGGGAGGCTACAATGAGCAGTTCTTC
cdr3_aa: CASSHSGGYNEQFF

clone_size: once
cdr3_length: 15
v_call: TRBV7-9
j_call: TRBJ2-7
d_call: .
cdr3_nt: TGTGCCAGCACCACGAGGGGCGGGACCACCTACGAGCAGTACTTC
cdr3_aa: CASTTRGGTTYEQYF

clone_size: .
cdr3_length: 14
v_call: TRBV3-1/TRBV3-2
j_call: TRBJ2-1
d_call: .
cdr3_nt: TGTGCCAGCAGCCAAGTTGGGCTAGCGCATGAGCAGTTCTTC
cdr3_aa: CASSQVGLAHEQFF

clone_size: .
cdr3_length: 15
v_call: TRBV7-2
j_call: TRBJ2-2
d_call: .
cdr3_nt: TGTGCCAGCAGCTTAGGCAGGGTGAACACCGGGGAGCTGTTTTTT
cdr3_aa: CASSLGRVNTGELFF

clone_size: .
cdr3_length: 11
v_call: TRBV4-1
j_call: TRBJ2-7
d_call: .
cdr3_nt: TGCGCCAGCAGAACTGGCGGGGAGCAGTACTTC
cdr3_aa: CASRTGGEQYF

clone_size: .
cdr3_length: 14
v_call: TRBV5-1
j_call: TRBJ1-4
d_call: .
cdr3_nt: TGCGCCAGCAGCAACAGCTCAACTAATGAAAAACTGTTTTTT
cdr3_aa: CASSNSSTNEKLFF

clone_size: .
cdr3_length: 12
v_call: TRBV20-1
j_call: TRBJ2-7
d_call: .
cdr3_nt: TGCAGTGCTAGTTGGCAACCCTACGAGCAGTACTTC
cdr3_aa: CSASWQPYEQYF